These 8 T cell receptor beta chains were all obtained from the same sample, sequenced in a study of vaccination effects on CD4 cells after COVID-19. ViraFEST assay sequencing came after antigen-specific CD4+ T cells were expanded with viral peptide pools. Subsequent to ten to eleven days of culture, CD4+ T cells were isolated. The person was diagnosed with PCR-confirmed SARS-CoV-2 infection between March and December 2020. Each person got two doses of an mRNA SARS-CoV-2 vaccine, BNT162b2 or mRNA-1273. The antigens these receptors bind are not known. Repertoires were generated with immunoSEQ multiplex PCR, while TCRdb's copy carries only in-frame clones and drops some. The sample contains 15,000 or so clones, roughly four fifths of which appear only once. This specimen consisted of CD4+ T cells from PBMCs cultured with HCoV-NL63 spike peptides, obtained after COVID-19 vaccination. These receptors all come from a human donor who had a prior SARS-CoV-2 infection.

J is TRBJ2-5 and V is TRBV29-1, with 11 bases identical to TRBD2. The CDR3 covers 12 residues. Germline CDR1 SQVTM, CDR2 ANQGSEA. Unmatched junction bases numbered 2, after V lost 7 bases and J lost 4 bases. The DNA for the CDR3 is TGCAGCGGGCTAGCGGGAGGAGAGACCCAGTACTTC. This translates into CSGLAGGETQYF.

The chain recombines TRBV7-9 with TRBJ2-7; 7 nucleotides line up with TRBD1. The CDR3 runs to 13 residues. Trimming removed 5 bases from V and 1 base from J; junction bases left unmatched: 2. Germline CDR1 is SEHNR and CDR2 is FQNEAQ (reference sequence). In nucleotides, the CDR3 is TGTGCCAGCAGCCTCAGGGGGTCCTACGAGCAGTACTTC. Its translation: CASSLRGSYEQYF.

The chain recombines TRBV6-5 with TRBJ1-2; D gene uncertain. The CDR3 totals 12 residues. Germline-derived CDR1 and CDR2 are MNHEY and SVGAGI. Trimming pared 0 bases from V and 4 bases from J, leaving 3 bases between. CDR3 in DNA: TGTGCCAGCAGTTACTCTGGCTATGGCTACACCTTC. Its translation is CASSYSGYGYTF.

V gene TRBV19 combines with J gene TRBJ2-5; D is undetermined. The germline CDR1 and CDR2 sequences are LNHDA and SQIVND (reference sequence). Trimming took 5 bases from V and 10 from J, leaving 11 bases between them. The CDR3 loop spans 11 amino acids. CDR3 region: CASSAEVVQYF. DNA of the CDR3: TGTGCCAGTAGTGCCGAGGTTGTCCAGTACTTC. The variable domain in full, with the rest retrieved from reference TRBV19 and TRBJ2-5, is DGGITQSPKYLFRKEGQNVTLSCEQNLNHDAMYWYRQDPGQGLRLIYYSQIVNDFQKGDIAEGYSVSREKKESFPLTVTSAQKNPTAFYLCASSAEVVQYFGPGTRLLVL.

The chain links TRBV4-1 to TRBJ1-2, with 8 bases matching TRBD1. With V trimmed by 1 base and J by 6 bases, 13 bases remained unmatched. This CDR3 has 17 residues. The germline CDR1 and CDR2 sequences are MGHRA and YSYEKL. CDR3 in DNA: TGCGCCAGCAGCCAAGGGGGCGGCAGGGGGCTGAAGAATGGCTACACCTTC. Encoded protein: CASSQGGGRGLKNGYTF.

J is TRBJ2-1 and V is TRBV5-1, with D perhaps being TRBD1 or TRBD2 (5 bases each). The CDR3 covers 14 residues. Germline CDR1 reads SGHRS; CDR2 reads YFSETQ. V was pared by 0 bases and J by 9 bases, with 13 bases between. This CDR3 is CASSLDEGLGEQFF. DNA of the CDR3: TGCGCCAGCAGCTTGGATGAGGGGCTGGGTGAGCAGTTCTTC.

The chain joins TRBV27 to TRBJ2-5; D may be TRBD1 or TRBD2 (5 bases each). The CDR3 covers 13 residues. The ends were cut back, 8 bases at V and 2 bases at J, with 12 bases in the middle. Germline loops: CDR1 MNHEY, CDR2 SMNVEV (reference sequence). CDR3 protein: CASGRGLQETQYF. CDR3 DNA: TGTGCCAGCGGTCGGGGCCTACAAGAGACCCAGTACTTC.

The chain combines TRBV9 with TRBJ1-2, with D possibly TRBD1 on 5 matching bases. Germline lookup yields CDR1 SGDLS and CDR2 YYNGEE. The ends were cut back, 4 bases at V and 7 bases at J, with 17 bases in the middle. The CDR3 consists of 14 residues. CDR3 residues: CASSPRWSGGGYTF. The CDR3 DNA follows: TGTGCCAGCAGCCCCCGTTGGTCCGGGGGTGGCTACACCTTC. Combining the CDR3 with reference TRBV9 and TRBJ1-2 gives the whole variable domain DSGVTQTPKHLITATGQRVTLRCSPRSGDLSVYWYQQSLDQGLQFLIQYYNGEERAKGNILERFSAQQFPDLHSELNLSSLELGDSALYFCASSPRWSGGGYTFGSGTRLTVV.